This entry lists 14 T cell receptor beta chains sequenced from one sample in a study of T cell changes during pregnancy in multiple sclerosis. Profiled with immunoSEQ multiplex PCR; TCRdb holds only in-frame clones, not every one. This table holds over 55,000 clones, around 89% found once. The specimen comprised peripheral blood, sampled in the first trimester of pregnancy. These receptors were obtained from a female donor with multiple sclerosis, enrolled in a pregnancy study.

V and J are TRBV7-3 and TRBJ2-3; D perhaps matches TRBD2 (6 bases). The CDR3 extends over 15 amino acids. Germline CDR1 is SGHTA and CDR2 is FQGTGA. The V gene lost 0 bases and the J gene lost 6 bases, with 13 bases spanning the gap. CDR3 in amino acids: CASSLTRGAADTQYF. The CDR3 DNA reads as TGTGCCAGCAGCTTAACGCGCGGGGCGGCGGATACGCAGTATTTT.

Concerning this clone: This CDR3 is also generated by other DNA sequences in the sample. The chain has TRBV5-1 and TRBJ1-5; D unresolved. Trimming left V 1 base short and J 3 bases short, with 11 bases between. This CDR3 has 15 residues. Germline V gives CDR1 SGHRS, CDR2 YFSETQ. In nucleotides, the CDR3 is TGCGCCAGCAGCTTGTCACCCGACTACAATCAGCCCCAGCATTTT. It is translated as CASSLSPDYNQPQHF.

J is TRBJ2-2 and V is TRBV6-5; TRBD1 matches at 8 bases. V trimming: 6 bases; J trimming: 7 bases; junction bases outside the gene matches: 7. This CDR3 has 14 amino acids. Germline CDR1 is MNHEY and CDR2 is SVGAGI. This chain's CDR3 is CASRRAGGHGELFF. CDR3 nucleotides: TGTGCCAGCAGAAGAGCAGGGGGCCACGGGGAGCTGTTTTTT.

The chain uses TRBV5-1 and TRBJ1-3; perhaps TRBD1 as D (6 bases). Germline V gene sequence: CDR1 SGHRS, CDR2 YFSETQ. V lost 0 bases, J lost 4 bases, and 11 bases lay in between. CDR3 size: 15 residues. The CDR3 region has the DNA TGCGCCAGCAGCTTGGGACAGGATCCGGGAAACACCATATATTTT. It codes for CASSLGQDPGNTIYF.

The CDR3 reads CASSDRGPGITGELFF. The CDR3 DNA follows: TGTGCCAGCAGTGACAGGGGCCCAGGTATAACCGGGGAGCTGTTTTTT. J is TRBJ2-2 and V is TRBV6-1; tentatively, D is TRBD1 (6 bases). The V gene's germline CDR1 is MNHNS and CDR2 SASEGT. The V gene lost 3 bases and the J gene lost 5 bases, with 16 bases spanning the gap. This CDR3 region has 16 residues.

This sequence joins TRBV7-8 and TRBJ2-1; 8 bases map to TRBD1. This CDR3 spans 16 amino acids. Germline V gene sequence: CDR1 SGHVS, CDR2 FQNEAQ. V dropped 5 bases and J dropped 8; count of bases not matched to a gene: 14. The CDR3 region is CASSPRQGLGYYEQFF. CDR3 sequence (DNA): TGTGCCAGCAGCCCAAGACAGGGGTTGGGATATTATGAGCAGTTCTTC.

The V and J genes are TRBV6-1 and TRBJ2-3; 8 nucleotides line up with TRBD2. Germline trimming cut 8 bases from V and 0 bases from J; bases unmatched to any gene: 4. Germline CDR1 MNHNS, CDR2 SASEGT. The CDR3 contains 14 residues. In DNA form, the CDR3 reads TGTGCCAGCCTAGCGGGCCTTAGCACAGATACGCAGTATTTT. Translation gives CASLAGLSTDTQYF.

The chain links TRBV29-1 to TRBJ2-5; no reliable D call. V lost 3 bases and J lost 5, with 10 bases in between. Looked up from germline, CDR1 is SQVTM and CDR2 is ANQGSEA. CDR3 length: 12 amino acids. CDR3 protein: CSVDRFQETQYF. Written as DNA, the CDR3 is TGCAGCGTTGACAGATTTCAGGAGACCCAGTACTTC. Drawing the rest from reference TRBV29-1 and TRBJ2-5, the complete variable domain is SAVISQKPSRDICQRGTSLTIQCQVDSQVTMMFWYRQQPGQSLTLIATANQGSEATYESGFVIDKFPISRPNLTFSTLTVSNMSPEDSSIYLCSVDRFQETQYFGPGTRLLVL.

The J gene is TRBJ2-2, the V gene TRBV19; no definite D call. This CDR3 has 14 residues. Trimming removed 3 bases at V and 5 bases at J, with 10 bases between. Germline CDR1 reads LNHDA; CDR2 reads SQIVND (reference sequence). The CDR3 DNA sequence: TGTGCCAGTAGTATGGGTTCCGGGACCGGGGAGCTGTTTTTT. Translating gives CASSMGSGTGELFF.

CDR3 sequence: CASSQDLAGTGELFF. The CDR3, as DNA: TGTGCCAGCAGCCAAGATCTGGCGGGGACCGGGGAGCTGTTTTTT. This chain connects TRBV14 to TRBJ2-2, with D possibly being TRBD2 (6 bases). Trimming cost V 0 bases and J 5 bases, with 10 bases left between them. CDR3 size: 15 residues. CDR1 is SGHDN, CDR2 FVKESK, per germline.

V usage is TRBV30 and J usage is TRBJ2-2; 10 nucleotides align to TRBD1. CDR1 is GTSNPN and CDR2 is SVGIG in the germline V gene (reference sequence). The CDR3 loop spans 20 amino acids. Germline trimming cut 0 bases from V and 4 bases from J; bases unmatched to any gene: 17. The CDR3 DNA is TGTGCCTGGAGTGTTCCTCTCCGGGACAGGGGTCTGAGACGCACCGGGGAGCTGTTTTTT. Amino acid sequence: CAWSVPLRDRGLRRTGELFF. Supplemented by reference TRBV30 and TRBJ2-2, the full variable domain reads SQTIHQWPATLVQPVGSPLSLECTVEGTSNPNLYWYRQAAGRGLQLLFYSVGIGQISSEVPQNLSASRPQDRQFILSSKKLLLSDSGFYLCAWSVPLRDRGLRRTGELFFGEGSRLTVL.

The CDR3 protein is CASSKQPGQGGYTF. Here the CDR3 DNA reads TGTGCCAGCAGCAAACAGCCGGGACAGGGTGGCTACACCTTC. V and J are TRBV5-6 and TRBJ1-2, with 9 bases aligning to TRBD1. With V trimmed by 4 bases and J by 7 bases, 8 bases remained unmatched. The CDR3 consists of 14 residues. CDR1 SGHDT and CDR2 YYEEEE come from the germline V gene.

The chain combines TRBV11-3 with TRBJ1-1, with D perhaps TRBD1 (5 bases). This CDR3 is 16 amino acids long. Germline CDR1 reads SGHNT; CDR2 reads YENEEA. With 0 bases removed from V and 5 bases from J, the gap between germline ends came to 16 bases. The CDR3 region is CASSLDGRMGETEAFF. The DNA of the CDR3 is TGTGCCAGCAGCTTAGATGGGAGGATGGGGGAAACTGAAGCTTTCTTT.

This rearrangement joins TRBV7-2 to TRBJ2-7, with TRBD2 matching 15 bases. This CDR3 has 19 amino acids. With V trimmed by 1 base and J by 3 bases, 10 bases remained unmatched. Germline V lookup: CDR1 SGHTA, CDR2 FQGNSA. CDR3 region: CASSLGTSGRVGGFYEQYF. The CDR3 bases are TGTGCCAGCAGCTTAGGGACTAGCGGGAGGGTTGGAGGGTTCTACGAGCAGTACTTC.